This is a list of T cell receptor beta chains from one sample in a study of cytomegalovirus exposure and HLA in healthy donors. Using immunoSEQ multiplex PCR, the repertoire was profiled, and TCRdb retains in-frame clones only, with some absent. The profile covers 110,000 or so clones, with 60% to 85% appearing a single time and 2.7% taken by the ten largest. The sample taken for sequencing was PBMCs. These TCRs come from a female donor in good health and CMV-seronegative. Both conserved end residues are part of each CDR3. Fields, in order: CDR3 DNA, CDR3 protein, clone size, D gene, V gene, J gene. A D gene is named only where the DNA matches it firmly. A clone size is listed for some rows: how often the clone was seen (once, few, many), or a class if it is expanded.

DNA: TGCGCCAGCAGCTTGATGGACAGGGACGACACAGATACGCAGTATTTT; CDR3: CASSLMDRDDTDTQYF; size: NA; D: TRBD1; V: TRBV5-1; J: TRBJ2-3
DNA: TGTGCCGGCAGGGGGGGGTTACAGACCCTTAACTATGGCTACACCTTC; CDR3: CAGRGGLQTLNYGYTF; size: NA; D: TRBD1; V: TRBV27; J: TRBJ1-2
DNA: TGCGCCAGCTCCGAAGGGGGGGGCTACTACAATGAGCAGTTCTTC; CDR3: CASSEGGGYYNEQFF; size: NA; D: NA; V: TRBV10-1; J: TRBJ2-1
DNA: TGTGCCAGCAGTTGGGTCGGCACGTACGGAGCCGGGGAGCTGTTTTTT; CDR3: CASSWVGTYGAGELFF; size: once; D: NA; V: TRBV6-5; J: TRBJ2-2
DNA: TGCGCCAGCAGCACCCCAGTTGAGGGCGGTGGAAACACCATATATTTT; CDR3: CASSTPVEGGGNTIYF; size: NA; D: NA; V: TRBV5-1; J: TRBJ1-3
DNA: TGTGCCAGTAGTCCTTGGGACAGGGGTAACTATGGCTACACCTTC; CDR3: CASSPWDRGNYGYTF; size: NA; D: TRBD1; V: TRBV19; J: TRBJ1-2
DNA: TGTGCCAGCAGCGCCAGCGGGCAAGAGACCCAGTACTTC; CDR3: CASSASGQETQYF; size: few; D: NA; V: TRBV7-9; J: TRBJ2-5
DNA: TGTGCCAGCAGTGAACCCGGACAGGGGCAAGCTTTCTTT; CDR3: CASSEPGQGQAFF; size: few; D: TRBD1; V: TRBV6-1; J: TRBJ1-1
DNA: TGTGCCAGTAGTTTTAGCGGGGCTAACTACAATGAGCAGTTCTTC; CDR3: CASSFSGANYNEQFF; size: NA; D: TRBD2; V: TRBV19; J: TRBJ2-1
DNA: TGTGCCAGCAGTCAAACTAGCGTCGTTGTGAATACGCAGTATTTT; CDR3: CASSQTSVVVNTQYF; size: few; D: TRBD2; V: TRBV5-4; J: TRBJ2-3
DNA: TGTGCCAGCAGTCCGACAGGGCCAGATACGCAGTATTTT; CDR3: CASSPTGPDTQYF; size: NA; D: TRBD1; V: TRBV5-6; J: TRBJ2-3
DNA: TGTGCCAGCAGCCAGGGACTAGCAGCGGTTGAGCAGTTCTTC; CDR3: CASSQGLAAVEQFF; size: NA; D: TRBD2; V: TRBV7-2; J: TRBJ2-1
DNA: TGTGCCGGACAAGAATTCATGAACACTGAAGCTTTCTTT; CDR3: CAGQEFMNTEAFF; size: NA; D: NA; V: TRBV13; J: TRBJ1-1
DNA: TGCGCCAGCAGCTTGGGCGGCAGCGGTTACGCTGGAAACACCATATATTTT; CDR3: CASSLGGSGYAGNTIYF; size: NA; D: NA; V: TRBV5-1; J: TRBJ1-3
DNA: TGCGCCAGCAGCCAAGATATCTTCGCGGGGATCAGATATGGCTACACCTTC; CDR3: CASSQDIFAGIRYGYTF; size: NA; D: NA; V: TRBV4-3; J: TRBJ1-2
DNA: TGTGCTAGTGGTCTACAGGGGCCCTCACTCTGGGGAAACACCATATATTTT; CDR3: CASGLQGPSLWGNTIYF; size: once; D: TRBD1; V: TRBV12-5; J: TRBJ1-3
DNA: TGCGCCAGCAGCCCGGAGGTAGCGGGGGTAGAGACCCAGTACTTC; CDR3: CASSPEVAGVETQYF; size: NA; D: TRBD2; V: TRBV4-1; J: TRBJ2-5
DNA: TGTGCCAGCAGAGATACTAGCACAGATACGCAGTATTTT; CDR3: CASRDTSTDTQYF; size: NA; D: NA; V: TRBV2; J: TRBJ2-3
DNA: TGTGCCAGTAGTACGGACATTAGCTCTGGAAACACCATATATTTT; CDR3: CASSTDISSGNTIYF; size: NA; D: NA; V: TRBV19; J: TRBJ1-3
DNA: TGTGCCTGGAGTGACCCCAGGGGAGCCTACGAGCAGTACTTC; CDR3: CAWSDPRGAYEQYF; size: NA; D: NA; V: TRBV30; J: TRBJ2-7
DNA: TGTGCCAGCAGCGGACGGGGCTATGGCTACACCTTC; CDR3: CASSGRGYGYTF; size: NA; D: NA; V: TRBV16; J: TRBJ1-2
DNA: TGTGCCAGCAGCTTGGGGACAGGGGTCTACGAGCAGTACTTC; CDR3: CASSLGTGVYEQYF; size: NA; D: TRBD1; V: TRBV5-6; J: TRBJ2-7
DNA: TGCGCCAGCACCCGGGTATTAGGGGGCGTGGGAGCTTTCTTT; CDR3: CASTRVLGGVGAFF; size: once; D: TRBD1; V: TRBV5-1; J: TRBJ1-1
DNA: TGTGCCAGCAGTATTGGCCGTGGCTATGGCTACACCTTC; CDR3: CASSIGRGYGYTF; size: once; D: NA; V: TRBV6-5; J: TRBJ1-2
DNA: TGTGCCAGCAGTTACTCGGGAGGTAGGGTTGTCAATGAGCAGTTCTTC; CDR3: CASSYSGGRVVNEQFF; size: once; D: NA; V: TRBV6-5; J: TRBJ2-1
DNA: TGCGCCAGCAGCTTGGGAACCAGCGGGGGGCTGGGTGAGCAGTACTTC; CDR3: CASSLGTSGGLGEQYF; size: NA; D: TRBD2; V: TRBV5-1; J: TRBJ2-5
DNA: TGTGCCAGCAGCCCACCGGGACAGGGTCGGGAGACCCAGTACTTC; CDR3: CASSPPGQGRETQYF; size: NA; D: TRBD1; V: TRBV7-6; J: TRBJ2-5
DNA: TGTGCCAGCACCGACAGGACTAGCACAGATACGCAGTATTTT; CDR3: CASTDRTSTDTQYF; size: NA; D: NA; V: TRBV6-1; J: TRBJ2-3
DNA: TGCGCCAGCAGTGCGGGACTAGCGGGGGGGTATGTCACAGATACGCAGTATTTT; CDR3: CASSAGLAGGYVTDTQYF; size: NA; D: TRBD2; V: TRBV5-1; J: TRBJ2-3
DNA: TGTGCCAGCACCTACAGGGCTGGCACTGAAGCTTTCTTT; CDR3: CASTYRAGTEAFF; size: NA; D: NA; V: TRBV6-5; J: TRBJ1-1
DNA: TGTGCCAGCTCTCCCGGCTCCTACGAGCAGTACTTC; CDR3: CASSPGSYEQYF; size: NA; D: NA; V: TRBV19; J: TRBJ2-7
DNA: TGTGCCAGCAGCGCTCAACAGGGGAGAGAGACCCAGTACTTC; CDR3: CASSAQQGRETQYF; size: NA; D: TRBD1; V: TRBV7-6; J: TRBJ2-5
DNA: TGTGCCATCAGCCGACGGGGGGTAACTAATAATTCACCCCTCCACTTT; CDR3: CAISRRGVTNNSPLHF; size: once; D: NA; V: TRBV10-3; J: TRBJ1-6
DNA: TGTGCCAGCAGCTTAGAAAGAGGGGGGGCGGGTGAAAAACTGTTTTTT; CDR3: CASSLERGGAGEKLFF; size: once; D: NA; V: TRBV7-6; J: TRBJ1-4
DNA: TGTGCCACCAGCCGAGAGGCGGGGGGGCTAGGCAATGAGCAGTTCTTC; CDR3: CATSREAGGLGNEQFF; size: NA; D: TRBD2; V: TRBV15; J: TRBJ2-1
DNA: TGCGCCAGCAGCCCGACTAGCGGGGCTCAGTTCTTC; CDR3: CASSPTSGAQFF; size: NA; D: TRBD2; V: TRBV4-1; J: TRBJ2-1
DNA: TGTGCCAGCAGTTCTTTATGGGAGGGAACTGAAGCTTTCTTT; CDR3: CASSSLWEGTEAFF; size: NA; D: NA; V: TRBV27; J: TRBJ1-1
DNA: TGTGCCAGCATTACAGGGGGGCGACGCTCTGGCTACACCTTC; CDR3: CASITGGRRSGYTF; size: NA; D: TRBD1; V: TRBV6-1; J: TRBJ1-2
DNA: TGTGCCAGCAGTTACGGCGGGGGCGTCACCGGGGAGCTGTTTTTT; CDR3: CASSYGGGVTGELFF; size: NA; D: NA; V: TRBV6-5; J: TRBJ2-2
DNA: TGTGCCAGCAGCCAAGATTGGGGACAGGGAGGAAGGTACGAGCAGTACTTC; CDR3: CASSQDWGQGGRYEQYF; size: NA; D: TRBD1; V: TRBV14; J: TRBJ2-7
DNA: TGTGCCTGGAGTTTACAGGGGGCGCGTGGAGAGCAGTACTTC; CDR3: CAWSLQGARGEQYF; size: NA; D: TRBD1; V: TRBV30; J: TRBJ2-7
DNA: TGTGCCAGCAGCTTATACGAGACAACCTACAATGAGCAGTTCTTC; CDR3: CASSLYETTYNEQFF; size: NA; D: NA; V: TRBV7-9; J: TRBJ2-1
DNA: TGTGCCAGCTCACCACGGTGGCTCGCCGACACTGAAGCTTTCTTT; CDR3: CASSPRWLADTEAFF; size: NA; D: NA; V: TRBV18; J: TRBJ1-1
DNA: TGTGCCAGCTCACCGGTGCTTGGAAGACACTCTGGAAACACCATATATTTT; CDR3: CASSPVLGRHSGNTIYF; size: NA; D: NA; V: TRBV18; J: TRBJ1-3
DNA: TGTGCCAGCAGCCTAAGCAGGGGTGTCGCGGGCTACACCTTC; CDR3: CASSLSRGVAGYTF; size: NA; D: NA; V: TRBV7-2; J: TRBJ1-2
DNA: TGTGCCAGCGACAGGACATTGAACACTGAAGCTTTCTTT; CDR3: CASDRTLNTEAFF; size: few; D: NA; V: TRBV6-1; J: TRBJ1-1
DNA: TGTGCCAGCAGTGCTCTGCCGACAGATCATTCACCCCTCCACTTT; CDR3: CASSALPTDHSPLHF; size: few; D: NA; V: TRBV6-1; J: TRBJ1-6
DNA: TGTGCCAGCAGTGAGGACAGGGCGAACACTGAAGCTTTCTTT; CDR3: CASSEDRANTEAFF; size: few; D: TRBD1; V: TRBV2; J: TRBJ1-1
DNA: TGTGCCAGCAGCCAAGAAGATTTGGGGGGGGCTTCAGATACGCAGTATTTT; CDR3: CASSQEDLGGASDTQYF; size: NA; D: NA; V: TRBV4-2; J: TRBJ2-3
DNA: TGTGCCAGCCGTCCGGGACAGAAAGAACCGAACACTGAAGCTTTCTTT; CDR3: CASRPGQKEPNTEAFF; size: few; D: NA; V: TRBV21-1; J: TRBJ1-1
DNA: TGTGCCAGCAGTTTTATGGCTCCGGGACAACAAGAGACCCAGTACTTC; CDR3: CASSFMAPGQQETQYF; size: NA; D: NA; V: TRBV5-4; J: TRBJ2-5
DNA: TGTGCCAGCAGTTATGTCTTAACAGGCCGGGTCACTGAAGCTTTCTTT; CDR3: CASSYVLTGRVTEAFF; size: NA; D: NA; V: TRBV27; J: TRBJ1-1
DNA: TGCGCCAGCAGCCAAGGTACAGGTACAATCTCACCCCTCCACTTT; CDR3: CASSQGTGTISPLHF; size: NA; D: NA; V: TRBV4-3; J: TRBJ1-6
DNA: TGTGCCAGCAGTTTATCGTGGCTGTTGAATGAGCAGTTCTTC; CDR3: CASSLSWLLNEQFF; size: NA; D: NA; V: TRBV27; J: TRBJ2-1
DNA: TGTGCCAGCAGCTGGAGGACTAGCGGTTTTACAGAGACCCAGTACTTC; CDR3: CASSWRTSGFTETQYF; size: NA; D: TRBD2; V: TRBV7-2; J: TRBJ2-5
DNA: TGTGCCAGCAGCACTCCCTCAGAGGGGGAAAGCACAGATACGCAGTATTTT; CDR3: CASSTPSEGESTDTQYF; size: once; D: NA; V: TRBV28; J: TRBJ2-3
DNA: TGTGCCAGCAGTGAAGAGTGGGACAGGGCCACTGAAGCTTTCTTT; CDR3: CASSEEWDRATEAFF; size: NA; D: TRBD1; V: TRBV6-1; J: TRBJ1-1